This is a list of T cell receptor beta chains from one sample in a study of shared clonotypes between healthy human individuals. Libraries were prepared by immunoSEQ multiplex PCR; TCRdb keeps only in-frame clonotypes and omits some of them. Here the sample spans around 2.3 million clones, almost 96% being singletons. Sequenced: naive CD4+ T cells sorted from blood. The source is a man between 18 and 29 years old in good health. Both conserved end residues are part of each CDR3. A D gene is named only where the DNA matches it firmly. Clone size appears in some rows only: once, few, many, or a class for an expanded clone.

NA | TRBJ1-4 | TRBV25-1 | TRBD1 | CASSEDRDREKLFF
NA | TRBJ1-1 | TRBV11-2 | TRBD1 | CASSFPRFRDRDRNTEAFF
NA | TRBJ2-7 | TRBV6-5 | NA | CASSYDTYSSYEQYF
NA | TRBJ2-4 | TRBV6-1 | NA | CASSVMNIQYF
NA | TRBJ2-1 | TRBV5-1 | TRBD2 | CASSLSAGGYNEQFF
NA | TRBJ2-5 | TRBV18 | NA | CASSPKLETQYF
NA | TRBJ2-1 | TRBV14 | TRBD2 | CASSLLAGGLQFF
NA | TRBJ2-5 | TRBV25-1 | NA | CASRPGPPATQYF
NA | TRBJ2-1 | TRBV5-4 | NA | CASSFLREQFF
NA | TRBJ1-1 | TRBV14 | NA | CASSLSLLQGTEAFF
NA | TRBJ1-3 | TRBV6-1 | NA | CASSETGSGSGNTIYF
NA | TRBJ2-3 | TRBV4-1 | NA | CASSQDSVSTDTQYF
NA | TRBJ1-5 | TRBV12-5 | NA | CASGFSGQTNQPQHF
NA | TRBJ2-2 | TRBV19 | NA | CASSRSSGELFF
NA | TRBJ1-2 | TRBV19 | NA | CASSIESVYGYTF
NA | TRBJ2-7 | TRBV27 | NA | CASSLGQGFSYEQYF
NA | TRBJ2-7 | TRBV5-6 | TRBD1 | CASSFQDREGYEQYF
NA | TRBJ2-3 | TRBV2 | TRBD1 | CASSEANRGSTQYF
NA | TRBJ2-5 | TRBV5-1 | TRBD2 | CASSLGTSGRKETQYF
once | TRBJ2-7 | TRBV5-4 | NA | CASSLKTTYEQYF
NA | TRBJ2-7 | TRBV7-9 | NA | CASSQLQGKGEQYF
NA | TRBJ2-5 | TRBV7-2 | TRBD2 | CASSFSGTSGGTTEETQYF
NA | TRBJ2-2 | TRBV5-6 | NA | CASSRQWANTGELFF
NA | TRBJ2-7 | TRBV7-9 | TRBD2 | CASSSSGEFSEQYF
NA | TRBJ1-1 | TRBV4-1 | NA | CASSVGTELTEAFF
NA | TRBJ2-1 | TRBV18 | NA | CASSPVYSYNEQFF
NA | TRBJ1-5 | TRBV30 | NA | CAWKEGGNQPQHF
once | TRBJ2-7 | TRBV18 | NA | CASSPPIGTPYEQYF
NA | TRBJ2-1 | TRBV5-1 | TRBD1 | CASSRWDRGDRSYNEQFF
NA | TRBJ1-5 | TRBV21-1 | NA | CASALRDSRNQPQHF
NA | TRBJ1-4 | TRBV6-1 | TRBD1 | CASNDRDRGEKLFF
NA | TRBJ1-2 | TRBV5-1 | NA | CASSLISYGYTF
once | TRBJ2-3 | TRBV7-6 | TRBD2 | CASSARLAEPTSTDTQYF